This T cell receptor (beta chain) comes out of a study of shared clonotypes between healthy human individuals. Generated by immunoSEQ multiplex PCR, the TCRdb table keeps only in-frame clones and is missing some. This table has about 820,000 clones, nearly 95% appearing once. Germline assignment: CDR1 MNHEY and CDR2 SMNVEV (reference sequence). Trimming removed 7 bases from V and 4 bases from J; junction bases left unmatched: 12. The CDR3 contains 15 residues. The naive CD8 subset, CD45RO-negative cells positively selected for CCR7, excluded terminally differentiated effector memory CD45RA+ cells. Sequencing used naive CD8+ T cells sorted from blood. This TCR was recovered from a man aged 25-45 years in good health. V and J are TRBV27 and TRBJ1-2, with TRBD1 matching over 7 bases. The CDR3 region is CASMGRDRVFYGYTF. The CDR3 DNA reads TGTGCCAGCATGGGTCGGGACAGAGTTTTCTATGGCTACACCTTC.